These T cell receptor beta chains were read from a single sample in a study of T-cell memory formation after mild COVID-19. TCRdb reprocessed the 5' RACE reads with MiXCR, giving one entry per CDR3 protein. The data hold 200,000 to 250,000 distinct CDR3 sequences, with over 9.5% observed a single time. Specimen: PBMCs or a T cell subset sorted from them (not recorded which). The receptors originated from a man aged 18 to 29 who had mild COVID-19 (a few samples of this study predate the infection). Cell type and time point are not known. The CDR3 runs from the conserved cysteine through the conserved F or W. Fields, in order: D gene, V gene, J gene, clone size, CDR3 DNA, CDR3 protein. A D gene is named only where the DNA matches it firmly. Expanded clones get a size class; other rows say once, few or many, or leave the size out.

D gene: TRBD1
V gene: TRBV6-6
J gene: TRBJ1-1
clone size: .
CDR3 DNA: TGTGCCAGCACCCCAAGGGGCAGGGGGACTGAAGCTTTCTTT
CDR3 protein: CASTPRGRGTEAFF

D gene: .
V gene: TRBV28
J gene: TRBJ1-2
clone size: many
CDR3 DNA: TGTGCCAGCAGTTCCTTAACGGGGGGGGCGGACTATGGCTACACCTTC
CDR3 protein: CASSSLTGGADYGYTF

D gene: .
V gene: TRBV5-5
J gene: TRBJ2-7
clone size: .
CDR3 DNA: TGTGCCAGCAGCTCCGATGCGACGGGGCTAAGGTTGAGCTCCTACGAGCAGTACTTC
CDR3 protein: CASSSDATGLRLSSYEQYF

D gene: .
V gene: TRBV19
J gene: TRBJ1-6
clone size: few
CDR3 DNA: TGTGCCAGTAGTATTGAAGGGGGACGCAATTCACCCCTCCACTTT
CDR3 protein: CASSIEGGRNSPLHF

D gene: .
V gene: TRBV4-1
J gene: TRBJ1-6
clone size: few
CDR3 DNA: TGCGCCAGCAGCCCGACTCCACGCACCTATAATTCACCCCTCCACTTT
CDR3 protein: CASSPTPRTYNSPLHF

D gene: .
V gene: TRBV7-8
J gene: TRBJ1-5
clone size: few
CDR3 DNA: TGTGCCAGCAGCTTAGCGACGGGGGCGGGAGTAGGCAATCAGCCCCAGCATTTT
CDR3 protein: CASSLATGAGVGNQPQHF

D gene: TRBD1
V gene: TRBV4-3
J gene: TRBJ1-2
clone size: many
CDR3 DNA: TGCGCCAGCAGCCCCGGACAGGGGCCTGTCTACACCTTC
CDR3 protein: CASSPGQGPVYTF

D gene: .
V gene: TRBV5-1
J gene: TRBJ1-1
clone size: many
CDR3 DNA: TGCGCCAGCAGCTTCGGAGGAGACACTGAAGCTTTCTTT
CDR3 protein: CASSFGGDTEAFF

D gene: .
V gene: TRBV7-3
J gene: TRBJ2-1
clone size: .
CDR3 DNA: TGTGCCAGCAGTCCAACCCGGGACTACAATGAGCAGTTCTTC
CDR3 protein: CASSPTRDYNEQFF

D gene: .
V gene: TRBV10-3
J gene: TRBJ2-7
clone size: .
CDR3 DNA: TGTGCCATCAGCCTCACATACCTCTACGAGCAGTACTTC
CDR3 protein: CAISLTYLYEQYF

D gene: .
V gene: TRBV7-2
J gene: TRBJ1-1
clone size: few
CDR3 DNA: TGTGCCAGCAGCTTAATGCAGACCCAGAACACTGAAGCTTTCTTT
CDR3 protein: CASSLMQTQNTEAFF

D gene: .
V gene: TRBV7-8
J gene: TRBJ2-7
clone size: .
CDR3 DNA: TGTGCCAGCAGCTTAGTAGTCCGAGGGGGGCTCAACGAGCAGTACTTC
CDR3 protein: CASSLVVRGGLNEQYF

D gene: .
V gene: TRBV7-3
J gene: TRBJ2-3
clone size: .
CDR3 DNA: TGTGCCAGCACCCCCGGGGGAGGCACAGATACGCAGTATTTT
CDR3 protein: CASTPGGGTDTQYF

D gene: .
V gene: TRBV3-1
J gene: TRBJ2-4
clone size: .
CDR3 DNA: TGTGCCAGCAGCCAAGAGCCTCAGACAGTTCACATTCAGTACTTC
CDR3 protein: CASSQEPQTVHIQYF

D gene: .
V gene: TRBV7-9
J gene: TRBJ2-3
clone size: few
CDR3 DNA: TGTGCCAGCAGCTTCATTACAGATACGCAGTATTTT
CDR3 protein: CASSFITDTQYF

D gene: TRBD2
V gene: TRBV19
J gene: TRBJ2-1
clone size: .
CDR3 DNA: TGTGCCAGTAGTCCCCACGGCTTCGGCGGGGGGCGGTACAATGAGCAGTTCTTC
CDR3 protein: CASSPHGFGGGRYNEQFF

D gene: .
V gene: TRBV10-3
J gene: TRBJ2-7
clone size: few
CDR3 DNA: TGTGCCATCGGAAATAGCGCCGAGCAGTACTTC
CDR3 protein: CAIGNSAEQYF